The T cell receptor beta chain described here comes from a study of cytomegalovirus exposure and HLA in healthy donors. Study findings and constraints: Association of fewer than 20,000 TCR beta sequences with HLA alleles was found at 0.05 false discovery rate in a later analysis. Later on, an analysis showed TCR association rates differing by HLA locus, with DRB1 the most and HLA-C the fewest.

Primers included in the PCR were 60 Vbeta and 13 Jbeta primers. Clones were sequenced by immunoSEQ multiplex PCR, and TCRdb holds only the in-frame ones, with some missing. The top ten clones hold approximately 10% of a sample with approximately 100,000 clones, less than 75% of them seen once. Donors consisted of healthy bone marrow donors. With regard to this clone: The antigen is not known.

The CDR3 sequence is 17 residues long. V was clipped by 0 bases and J by 0 bases, with 15 bases between them. Germline V gene sequence: CDR1 GTSNPN, CDR2 SVGIG (reference sequence). The sequenced sample consisted of PBMCs. The origin of this receptor is a middle-aged man in good health and CMV-seropositive. The chain couples TRBV30 to TRBJ1-3; TRBD1 is a possible D gene (5 bases). CDR3 in amino acids: CAWSVDGGDSSGNTIYF. CDR3 nucleotide sequence: TGTGCCTGGAGTGTAGATGGGGGGGACTCCTCTGGAAACACCATATATTTT. Full variable domain (outside the CDR3, taken from reference TRBV30 and TRBJ1-3): SQTIHQWPATLVQPVGSPLSLECTVEGTSNPNLYWYRQAAGRGLQLLFYSVGIGQISSEVPQNLSASRPQDRQFILSSKKLLLSDSGFYLCAWSVDGGDSSGNTIYFGEGSWLTVV.